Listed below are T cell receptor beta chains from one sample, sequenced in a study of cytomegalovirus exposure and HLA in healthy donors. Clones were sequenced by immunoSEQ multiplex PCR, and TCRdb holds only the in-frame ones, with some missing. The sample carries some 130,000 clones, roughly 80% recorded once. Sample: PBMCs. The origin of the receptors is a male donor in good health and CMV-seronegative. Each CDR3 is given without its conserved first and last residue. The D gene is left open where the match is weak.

CDR3aa: ASSDGGDGAYEQY
j_gene: TRBJ2-7
v_gene: TRBV6-1
d_gene: TRBD2

CDR3aa: ASSEAPGLRAF
j_gene: TRBJ1-1
v_gene: TRBV2
d_gene: .

CDR3aa: AWSVRGDTETF
j_gene: TRBJ1-1
v_gene: TRBV30
d_gene: .

CDR3aa: ATRRTGGSGNTIY
j_gene: TRBJ1-3
v_gene: TRBV15
d_gene: TRBD1

CDR3aa: AISTRQANQPQH
j_gene: TRBJ1-5
v_gene: TRBV10-3
d_gene: .

CDR3aa: ASSQVVSYEQY
j_gene: TRBJ2-7
v_gene: TRBV4-3
d_gene: .

CDR3aa: ASTDRANDNSPLH
j_gene: TRBJ1-6
v_gene: TRBV10-2
d_gene: TRBD1

CDR3aa: ASIPGTSTYEQY
j_gene: TRBJ2-7
v_gene: TRBV2
d_gene: .

CDR3aa: ASSRDRQVGAF
j_gene: TRBJ1-1
v_gene: TRBV5-6
d_gene: TRBD1

CDR3aa: ASSSLGRGTFATEAF
j_gene: TRBJ1-1
v_gene: TRBV28
d_gene: .

CDR3aa: ASSLSLSGELF
j_gene: TRBJ2-2
v_gene: TRBV5-4
d_gene: .

CDR3aa: ASSIYPSSEQY
j_gene: .
v_gene: TRBV19
d_gene: .